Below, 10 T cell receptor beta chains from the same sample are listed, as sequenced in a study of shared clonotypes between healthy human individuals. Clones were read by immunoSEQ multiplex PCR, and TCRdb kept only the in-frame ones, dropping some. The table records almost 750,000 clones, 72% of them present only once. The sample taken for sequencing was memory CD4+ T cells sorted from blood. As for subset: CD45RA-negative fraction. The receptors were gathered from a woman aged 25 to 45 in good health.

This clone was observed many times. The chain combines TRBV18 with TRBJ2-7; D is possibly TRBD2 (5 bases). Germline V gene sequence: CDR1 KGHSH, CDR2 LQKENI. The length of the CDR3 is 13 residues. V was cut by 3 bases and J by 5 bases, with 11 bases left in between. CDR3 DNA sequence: TGTGCCAGCTCACCCAACGGGATGGACGAGCAGTACTTC. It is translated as CASSPNGMDEQYF.

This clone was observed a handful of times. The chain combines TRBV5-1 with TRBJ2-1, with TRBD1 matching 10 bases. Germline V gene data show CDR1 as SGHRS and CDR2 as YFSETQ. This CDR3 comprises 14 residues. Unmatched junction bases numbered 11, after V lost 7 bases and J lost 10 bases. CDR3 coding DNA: TGCGCCAGCGCGGGGACAGGGGTCAAGGCGGAGCAGTTCTTC. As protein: CASAGTGVKAEQFF.

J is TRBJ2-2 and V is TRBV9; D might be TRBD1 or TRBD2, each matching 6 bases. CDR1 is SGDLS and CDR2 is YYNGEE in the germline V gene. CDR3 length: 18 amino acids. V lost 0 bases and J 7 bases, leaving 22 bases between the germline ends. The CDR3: CASSVGRARGRGGGELFF. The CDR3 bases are TGTGCCAGCAGCGTAGGGAGGGCCCGGGGCAGGGGCGGCGGGGAGCTGTTTTTT.

The CDR3 DNA is TGTGCCAGCAGTTTACTTAGGGCGGGGGGCTACGAGCAGTACTTC. This codes for CASSLLRAGGYEQYF. This chain links TRBV28 with TRBJ2-7; TRBD2 aligns across 8 bases. The CDR3 totals 15 residues. The V segment lost 2 bases and the J segment 3 bases; nucleotides outside the gene matches: 6. Germline lookup yields CDR1 MDHEN and CDR2 SYDVKM.

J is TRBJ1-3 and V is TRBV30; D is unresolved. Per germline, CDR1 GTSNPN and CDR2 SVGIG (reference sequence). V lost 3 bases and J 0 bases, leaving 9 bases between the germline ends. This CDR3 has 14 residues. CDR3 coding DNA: TGTGCCTGGAGGCTCGACCGCTCTGGAAACACCATATATTTT. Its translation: CAWRLDRSGNTIYF. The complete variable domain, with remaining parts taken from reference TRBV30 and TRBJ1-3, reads SQTIHQWPATLVQPVGSPLSLECTVEGTSNPNLYWYRQAAGRGLQLLFYSVGIGQISSEVPQNLSASRPQDRQFILSSKKLLLSDSGFYLCAWRLDRSGNTIYFGEGSWLTVV.

The CDR3 bases are TGTGCCAGCAGTTGGACAGGGAGGGGCCTCAATGAGCAGTTCTTC. It yields the protein CASSWTGRGLNEQFF. The chain couples TRBV27 to TRBJ2-1; a possible D gene is TRBD1 (8 bases). This CDR3 spans 15 amino acids. With 4 bases removed from V and 6 bases from J, the gap between germline ends came to 16 bases. The V gene's germline CDR1 is MNHEY and CDR2 SMNVEV (reference sequence).

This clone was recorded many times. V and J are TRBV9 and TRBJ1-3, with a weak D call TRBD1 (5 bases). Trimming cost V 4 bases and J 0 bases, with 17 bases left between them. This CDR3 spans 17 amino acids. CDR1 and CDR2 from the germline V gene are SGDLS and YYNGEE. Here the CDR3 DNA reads TGTGCCAGCAGCTACCATCACGGGACGGTCTCTGGAAACACCATATATTTT. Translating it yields CASSYHHGTVSGNTIYF.

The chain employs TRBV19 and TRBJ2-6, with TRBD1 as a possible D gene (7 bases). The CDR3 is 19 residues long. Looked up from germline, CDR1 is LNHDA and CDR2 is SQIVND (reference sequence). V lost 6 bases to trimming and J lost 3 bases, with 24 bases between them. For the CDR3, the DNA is TGTGCCAGTAGCCCACTCCCCAGGGGGGCGTCCTATGGGGCCAACGTCCTGACTTTC. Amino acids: CASSPLPRGASYGANVLTF. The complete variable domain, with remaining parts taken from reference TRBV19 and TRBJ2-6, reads DGGITQSPKYLFRKEGQNVTLSCEQNLNHDAMYWYRQDPGQGLRLIYYSQIVNDFQKGDIAEGYSVSREKKESFPLTVTSAQKNPTAFYLCASSPLPRGASYGANVLTFGAGSRLTVL.

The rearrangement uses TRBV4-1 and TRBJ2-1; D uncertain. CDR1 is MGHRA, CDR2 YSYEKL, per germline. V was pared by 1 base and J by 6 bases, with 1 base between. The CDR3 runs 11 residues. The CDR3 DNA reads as TGCGCCAGCAGCCAAGTCAATGAGCAGTTCTTC. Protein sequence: CASSQVNEQFF.

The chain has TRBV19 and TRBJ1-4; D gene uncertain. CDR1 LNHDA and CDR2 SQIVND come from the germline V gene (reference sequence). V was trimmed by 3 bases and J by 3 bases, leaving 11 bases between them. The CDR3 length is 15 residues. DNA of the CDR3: TGTGCCAGTAGTATTGGCAGTTGGGCTAATGAAAAACTGTTTTTT. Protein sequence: CASSIGSWANEKLFF.